This TCR beta chain was identified in a study of blood T cell repertoires in COVID-19. Here immunoSEQ multiplex PCR was the method, and the copy in TCRdb shows in-frame clones only, minus some. The top ten hold 1.8% of the sample, which has 430,000 or so clones, 88% seen once. CDR3 length: 14 residues. From germline, CDR1 is LNHDA and CDR2 SQIVND (reference sequence). The V gene end was trimmed by 5 bases and the J gene end by 4 bases; junction bases not matched to a gene: 5. Individuals drawn from approximately 26 US areas were roughly 18 to 95 years old. J is TRBJ1-5 and V is TRBV19, with TRBD1 identical over 7 bases. The sequenced material came from PBMCs or T cells enriched from blood (not recorded which). The TCR originated in a woman between 35 and 50 years old who had recovered from COVID-19. The CDR3 DNA reads TGTGCCAGTAGTGCACAGGGGACAAATCAGCCCCAGCATTTT. Protein sequence: CASSAQGTNQPQHF.